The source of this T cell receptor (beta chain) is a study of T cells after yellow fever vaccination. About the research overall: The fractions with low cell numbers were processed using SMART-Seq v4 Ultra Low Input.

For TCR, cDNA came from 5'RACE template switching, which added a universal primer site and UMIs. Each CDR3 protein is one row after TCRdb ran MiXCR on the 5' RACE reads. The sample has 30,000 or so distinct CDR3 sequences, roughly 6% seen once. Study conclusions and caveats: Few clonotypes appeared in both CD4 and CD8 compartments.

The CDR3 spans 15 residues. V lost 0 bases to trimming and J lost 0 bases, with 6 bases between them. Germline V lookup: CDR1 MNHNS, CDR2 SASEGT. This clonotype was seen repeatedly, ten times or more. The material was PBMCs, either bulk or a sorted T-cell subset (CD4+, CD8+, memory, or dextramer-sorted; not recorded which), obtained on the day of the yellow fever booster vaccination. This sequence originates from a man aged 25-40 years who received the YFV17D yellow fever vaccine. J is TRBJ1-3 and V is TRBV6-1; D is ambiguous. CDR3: CASSEASASGNTIYF. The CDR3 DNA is TGTGCCAGCAGTGAAGCTTCAGCCTCTGGAAACACCATATATTTT.